These T cell receptor beta chains were read from a single sample in a study of T cells after yellow fever vaccination. Each CDR3 protein is one row after TCRdb ran MiXCR on the 5' RACE reads. Of 300,000 to 350,000 distinct CDR3 sequences detected, around 4.5% appear once; the ten largest clones hold roughly a fifth. The sample here was PBMCs, taken 15 days after the yellow fever booster vaccination. The source is a man younger than 35 who received the YFV17D yellow fever vaccine. CDR3s include the opening cysteine and the closing phenylalanine or tryptophan. D genes are given only for firm matches. Clone size is stated in some rows and not others, as once, few, many or a class when expanded.

v_gene: TRBV20-1
abundance: many
d_gene: TRBD2
j_gene: TRBJ2-7
CDR3aa: CSARVQGGIYEQYF
CDR3nt: TGCAGTGCTAGAGTTCAGGGAGGGATCTACGAGCAGTACTTC

v_gene: TRBV11-2
abundance: -
d_gene: -
j_gene: TRBJ2-3
CDR3aa: CASSLDLGGTDTQYF
CDR3nt: TGTGCCAGCAGCTTAGATCTTGGAGGCACAGATACGCAGTATTTT

v_gene: TRBV14
abundance: many
d_gene: -
j_gene: TRBJ1-2
CDR3aa: CASSQGGNYGYTF
CDR3nt: TGTGCCAGCAGCCAGGGTGGGAACTATGGCTACACCTTC

v_gene: TRBV7-6
abundance: few
d_gene: -
j_gene: TRBJ2-7
CDR3aa: CASGFPVGGDLEQYF
CDR3nt: TGTGCCAGCGGGTTCCCCGTCGGTGGGGACTTAGAGCAGTACTTC

v_gene: TRBV12-3/TRBV12-4
abundance: many
d_gene: -
j_gene: TRBJ1-2
CDR3aa: CASSLGHPYGYTF
CDR3nt: TGTGCCAGCAGTTTAGGCCATCCCTATGGCTACACCTTC

v_gene: TRBV5-1
abundance: many
d_gene: -
j_gene: TRBJ2-5
CDR3aa: CASSSGRDQETQYF
CDR3nt: TGCGCCAGCAGCAGTGGGCGAGACCAAGAGACCCAGTACTTC

v_gene: TRBV10-3
abundance: many
d_gene: TRBD1
j_gene: TRBJ2-7
CDR3aa: CAIRGGASSYEQYF
CDR3nt: TGTGCCATCAGAGGGGGCGCGTCATCCTACGAGCAGTACTTC

v_gene: TRBV20-1
abundance: -
d_gene: -
j_gene: TRBJ1-4
CDR3aa: CSARNPGMSRTNEKLFF
CDR3nt: TGCAGTGCTAGAAATCCAGGGATGTCAAGGACTAATGAAAAACTGTTTTTT

v_gene: TRBV7-9
abundance: few
d_gene: -
j_gene: TRBJ1-2
CDR3aa: CASSPAQRDGYTF
CDR3nt: TGTGCCAGCAGCCCTGCTCAGCGGGATGGCTACACCTTC

v_gene: TRBV6-6
abundance: few
d_gene: -
j_gene: TRBJ2-3
CDR3aa: CASSYSMETGRNTDTQYF
CDR3nt: TGTGCCAGCAGTTACTCGATGGAAACTGGGCGGAACACAGATACGCAGTATTTT

v_gene: TRBV5-1
abundance: -
d_gene: TRBD1
j_gene: TRBJ2-7
CDR3aa: CASGGQGDYEQYF
CDR3nt: TGCGCCAGCGGGGGACAGGGGGACTACGAGCAGTACTTC

v_gene: TRBV25-1
abundance: -
d_gene: TRBD2
j_gene: TRBJ2-5
CDR3aa: CASTRLASGGRETQYF
CDR3nt: TGTGCCAGCACCCGCTTGGCTAGCGGGGGGAGAGAGACCCAGTACTTC

v_gene: TRBV6-4
abundance: many
d_gene: TRBD1
j_gene: TRBJ2-1
CDR3aa: CASSPGGQGEYNEQFF
CDR3nt: TGTGCCAGCAGTCCTGGGGGACAGGGGGAGTACAATGAGCAGTTCTTC

v_gene: TRBV19
abundance: few
d_gene: TRBD1
j_gene: TRBJ1-5
CDR3aa: CASSLTGGAGPQHF
CDR3nt: TGTGCCAGTAGTCTAACAGGGGGCGCAGGGCCCCAGCATTTT

v_gene: TRBV7-2
abundance: few
d_gene: TRBD1
j_gene: TRBJ1-6
CDR3aa: CASSLVDRGEISPLHF
CDR3nt: TGTGCCAGCAGCTTGGTTGACAGGGGGGAGATTTCACCCCTCCACTTT

v_gene: TRBV3-1
abundance: few
d_gene: -
j_gene: TRBJ2-5
CDR3aa: CASRGAREETQYF
CDR3nt: TGTGCCAGCAGAGGGGCAAGGGAAGAGACCCAGTACTTC

v_gene: TRBV9
abundance: many
d_gene: TRBD2
j_gene: TRBJ2-3
CDR3aa: CASSVPSSSGGFTDTQYF
CDR3nt: TGTGCCAGCAGCGTCCCCTCATCTAGCGGGGGGTTCACAGATACGCAGTATTTT

v_gene: TRBV6-2/TRBV6-3
abundance: many
d_gene: TRBD2
j_gene: TRBJ2-1
CDR3aa: CASSGTNNEQFF
CDR3nt: TGTGCCAGTTCCGGGACTAACAATGAGCAGTTCTTC

v_gene: TRBV10-3
abundance: many
d_gene: TRBD1
j_gene: TRBJ2-3
CDR3aa: CAISDGQGTDTQYF
CDR3nt: TGTGCCATCAGTGACGGACAGGGGACAGATACGCAGTATTTT

v_gene: TRBV12-3/TRBV12-4
abundance: -
d_gene: TRBD2
j_gene: TRBJ2-1
CDR3aa: CASRPSGLDSEQFF
CDR3nt: TGTGCCAGCAGGCCATCGGGACTAGACAGTGAGCAGTTCTTC

v_gene: TRBV5-6
abundance: -
d_gene: -
j_gene: TRBJ1-2
CDR3aa: CASSLGSGAANYGYTF
CDR3nt: TGTGCCAGCAGCTTGGGTTCAGGGGCAGCAAACTATGGCTACACCTTC

v_gene: TRBV18
abundance: -
d_gene: -
j_gene: TRBJ2-5
CDR3aa: CASSPPVIQETQYF
CDR3nt: TGTGCCAGCTCACCACCAGTGATCCAAGAGACCCAGTACTTC

v_gene: TRBV4-2
abundance: -
d_gene: -
j_gene: TRBJ2-7
CDR3aa: CASSPDYSYEQYF
CDR3nt: TGTGCCAGCAGCCCGGACTATTCCTACGAGCAGTACTTC

v_gene: TRBV7-9
abundance: many
d_gene: -
j_gene: TRBJ2-4
CDR3aa: CASSNTGRLAKNIQYF
CDR3nt: TGTGCCAGCAGCAATACAGGGAGGCTAGCCAAAAACATTCAGTACTTC

v_gene: TRBV7-9
abundance: many
d_gene: TRBD2
j_gene: TRBJ2-3
CDR3aa: CASSYSGGAGADTQYF
CDR3nt: TGTGCCAGCAGTTATAGCGGGGGGGCCGGGGCAGATACGCAGTATTTT

v_gene: TRBV7-2
abundance: many
d_gene: -
j_gene: TRBJ2-1
CDR3aa: CASSPKGHEQFF
CDR3nt: TGTGCCAGCAGTCCCAAGGGACATGAGCAGTTCTTC